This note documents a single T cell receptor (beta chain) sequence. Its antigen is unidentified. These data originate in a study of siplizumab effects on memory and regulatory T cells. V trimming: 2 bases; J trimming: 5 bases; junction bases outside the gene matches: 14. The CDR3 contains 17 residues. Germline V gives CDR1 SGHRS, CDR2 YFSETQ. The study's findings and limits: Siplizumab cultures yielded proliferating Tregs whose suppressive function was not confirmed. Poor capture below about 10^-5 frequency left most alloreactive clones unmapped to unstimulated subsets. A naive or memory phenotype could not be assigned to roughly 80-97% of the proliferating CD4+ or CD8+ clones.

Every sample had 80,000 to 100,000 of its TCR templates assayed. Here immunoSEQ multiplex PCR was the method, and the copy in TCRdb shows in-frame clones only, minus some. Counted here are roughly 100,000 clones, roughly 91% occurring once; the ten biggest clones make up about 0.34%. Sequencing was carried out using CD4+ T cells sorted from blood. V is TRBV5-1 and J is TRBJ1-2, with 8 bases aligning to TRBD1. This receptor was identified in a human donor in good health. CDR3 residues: CASSLLRSGGAGYGYTF. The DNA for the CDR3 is TGCGCCAGCAGCTTATTGCGTTCAGGGGGCGCGGGTTATGGCTACACCTTC.